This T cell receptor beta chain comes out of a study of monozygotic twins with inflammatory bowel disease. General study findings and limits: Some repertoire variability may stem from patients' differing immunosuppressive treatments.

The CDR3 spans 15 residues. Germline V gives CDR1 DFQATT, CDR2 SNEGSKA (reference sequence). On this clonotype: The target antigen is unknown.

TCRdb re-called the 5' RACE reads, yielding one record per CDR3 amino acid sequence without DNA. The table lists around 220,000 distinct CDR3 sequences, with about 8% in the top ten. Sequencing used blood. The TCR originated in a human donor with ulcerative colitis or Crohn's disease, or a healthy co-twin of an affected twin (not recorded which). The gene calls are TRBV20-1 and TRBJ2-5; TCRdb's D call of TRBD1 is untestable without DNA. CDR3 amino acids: CSAPPGTEAQETQYF.